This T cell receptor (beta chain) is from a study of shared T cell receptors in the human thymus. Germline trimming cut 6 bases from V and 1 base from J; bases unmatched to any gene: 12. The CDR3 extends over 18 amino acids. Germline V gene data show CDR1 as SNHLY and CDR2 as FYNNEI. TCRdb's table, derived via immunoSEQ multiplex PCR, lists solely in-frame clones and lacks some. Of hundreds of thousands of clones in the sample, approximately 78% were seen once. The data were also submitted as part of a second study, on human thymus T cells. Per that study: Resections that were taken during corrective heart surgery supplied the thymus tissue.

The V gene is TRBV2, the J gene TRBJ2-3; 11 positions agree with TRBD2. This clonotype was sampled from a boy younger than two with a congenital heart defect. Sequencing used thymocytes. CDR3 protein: CASSWGGSGREGTDTQYF. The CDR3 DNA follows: TGTGCCAGCAGCTGGGGGGGTAGCGGGAGGGAGGGCACAGATACGCAGTATTTT.